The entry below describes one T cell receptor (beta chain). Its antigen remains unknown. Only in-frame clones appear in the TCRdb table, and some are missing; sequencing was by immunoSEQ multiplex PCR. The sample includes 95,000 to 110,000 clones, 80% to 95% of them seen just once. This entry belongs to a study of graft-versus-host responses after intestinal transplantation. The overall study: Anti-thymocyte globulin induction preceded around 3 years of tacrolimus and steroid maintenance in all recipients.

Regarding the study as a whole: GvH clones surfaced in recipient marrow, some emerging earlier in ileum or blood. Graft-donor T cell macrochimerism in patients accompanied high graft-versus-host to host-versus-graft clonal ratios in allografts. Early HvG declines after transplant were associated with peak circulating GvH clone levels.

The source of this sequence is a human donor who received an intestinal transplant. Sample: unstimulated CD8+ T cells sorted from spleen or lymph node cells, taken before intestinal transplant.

For the CDR3, the DNA is TGTGCCAGCAGCCCCGGGACAGGGGAAGGCTACACCTTC. It translates to CASSPGTGEGYTF. The chain joins TRBV7-9 to TRBJ1-2, with TRBD1 identical over 10 bases. V lost 5 bases to trimming and J lost 8 bases; unmatched junction nucleotides: 5. CDR1 and CDR2 from the germline V gene are SEHNR and FQNEAQ (reference sequence). The CDR3 loop spans 13 amino acids.